This T cell receptor (beta chain) emerged from a study of human T cells and chemical hapten exposure. Study overall: Patients, predominantly female, presented with alopecia areata, totalis or universalis.

Trimming removed 7 bases from V and 6 bases from J; junction bases left unmatched: 12. The CDR3 totals 15 residues. In this sample, this clonotype turned up many times. Sample time point: pre-sensitization, week 0. The treatment here: therapeutic diphenylcyclopropenone sensitization with weekly scalp DPC. TCRdb ran MiXCR on the RACE reads and lists one entry per CDR3 protein. The sample includes tens of thousands of distinct CDR3 sequences, 9.5% to 13% seen only once; the top ten take around 4.8%. The input for sequencing was whole blood, taken in connection with sensitization to the hapten diphenylcyclopropenone (DPC). J is TRBJ2-3 and V is TRBV12-3 or TRBV12-4; TRBD1 agrees at 8 bases. The receptor's source is a woman aged 45 to 65 with alopecia areata. Some clones in this sample may be carry-over from other donors' samples. Here the CDR3 reads CASNLDRGRADTQYF. DNA for the CDR3: TGTGCCAGCAACCTCGACAGGGGAAGGGCGGATACGCAGTATTTT.